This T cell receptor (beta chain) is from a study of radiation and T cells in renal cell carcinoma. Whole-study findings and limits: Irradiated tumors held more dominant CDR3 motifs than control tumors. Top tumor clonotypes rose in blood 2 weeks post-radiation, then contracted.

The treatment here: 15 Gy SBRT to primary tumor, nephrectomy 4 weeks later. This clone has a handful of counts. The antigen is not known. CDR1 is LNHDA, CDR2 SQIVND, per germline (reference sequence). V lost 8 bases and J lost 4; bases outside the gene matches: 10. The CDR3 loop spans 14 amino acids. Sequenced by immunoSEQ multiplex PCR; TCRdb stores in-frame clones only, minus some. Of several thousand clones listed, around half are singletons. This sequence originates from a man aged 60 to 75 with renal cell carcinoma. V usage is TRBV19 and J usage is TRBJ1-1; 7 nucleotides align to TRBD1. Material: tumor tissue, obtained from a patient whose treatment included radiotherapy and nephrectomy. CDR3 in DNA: TGTGCCAGTCAGGGGGTCTATCCCCCCACTGAAGCTTTCTTT. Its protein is CASQGVYPPTEAFF.